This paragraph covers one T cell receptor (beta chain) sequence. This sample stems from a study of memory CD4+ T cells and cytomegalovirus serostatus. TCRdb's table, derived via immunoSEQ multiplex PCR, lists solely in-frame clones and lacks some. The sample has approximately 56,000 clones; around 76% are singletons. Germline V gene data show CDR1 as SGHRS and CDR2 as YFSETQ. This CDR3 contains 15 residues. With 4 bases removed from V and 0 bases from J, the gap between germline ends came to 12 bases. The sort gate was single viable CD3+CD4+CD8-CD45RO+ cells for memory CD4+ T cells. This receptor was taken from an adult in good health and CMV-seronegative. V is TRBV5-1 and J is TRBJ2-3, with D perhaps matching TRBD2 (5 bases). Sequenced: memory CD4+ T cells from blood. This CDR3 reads CASSPERGSTDTQYF. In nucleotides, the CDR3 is TGCGCCAGCAGCCCTGAACGGGGTAGCACAGATACGCAGTATTTT.